This record covers a single T cell receptor (beta chain). Antigen unknown. Template material for amplifying TCR beta CDR3 regions consisted of RNA transcripts. HTBI primers drove first-round RT-PCR of the TCR CDR3. TCRdb passed the multiplex PCR reads through MiXCR, listing each CDR3 protein once. The data hold fewer than 550,000 distinct CDR3 sequences, with around 22% observed a single time. Diagnosis rested on symptoms, serum thyroxine and TRAb, thyroid ultrasound, and orbital computed tomography. The V gene's germline CDR1 is DFQATT and CDR2 SNEGSKA (reference sequence). V lost 2 bases, J lost 2 bases, and 27 bases lay in between. The CDR3 has 19 residues. This entry is derived from a study of T cells in Graves' hyperthyroidism and ophthalmopathy. As for the study in general: The authors collected peripheral blood at initial diagnosis, before any treatment. Study-wide results and limits: Blood also held most thyroid clonotypes expanded beyond 0.001.

This rearrangement joins TRBV20-1 to TRBJ1-1, with a weak D call TRBD1 (5 bases). Sequences were obtained from blood. The source is a woman in her 30s with Graves' ophthalmopathy. The DNA of the CDR3 is TGCAGTGCTAGAAGCTACTCCCAATACTTAGGGGATTCCAACACTGAAGCTTTCTTT. It yields the protein CSARSYSQYLGDSNTEAFF.